This T cell receptor (beta chain) was obtained from a study of long-term antiretroviral therapy in people with HIV. The assay used was immunoSEQ (version v3.0), run at survey level. The table came from immunoSEQ multiplex PCR; TCRdb's copy has only in-frame clones and leaves some out. The profile covers 26,000 or so clones, with approximately 90% appearing a single time and about 3.5% taken by the ten largest. CDR1 SGHDN and CDR2 FVKESK come from the germline V gene. The V gene lost 1 base and the J gene lost 4 bases, with 7 bases spanning the gap. The CDR3 has 13 amino acids. Here the sequenced sample was unsorted PBMCs, taken 1.9 years after starting antiretroviral therapy. V gene TRBV14 combines with J gene TRBJ1-1, with unresolved D. The origin of this receptor is a woman in her 30s with HIV. The CDR3 DNA reads TGTGCCAGCAGCCAAGGGGCGTTCACTGAAGCTTTCTTT. It codes for CASSQGAFTEAFF.